This paragraph reports one T cell receptor (beta chain). The antigen it binds to is not known. It has no much larger one-base neighbor in the sample; base qualities were not kept. The germline V gene (reference sequence) supplies CDR1 LGHDT and CDR2 YNNKEL. V is cut by 1 base and J by 4 bases, and the space between the germline ends is 7 bases. Counted from cysteine to phenylalanine, this CDR3 has 14 amino acids. Left in the record is the CDR3 DNA by itself, 42 bases read in frame from the first base. The immunoSEQ Assay, a bias-controlled multiplex PCR, was used to amplify TCRbeta CDR3 regions from genomic DNA. The study's own analysis went as follows. Within the assay, amplification of reference gene primers was used to estimate how many nucleated cells each sample contained. To quantify the absolute abundance of each unique TCRbeta CDR3 rearrangement, sequence reads were collapsed and filtered. For each sample, productive Simpson clonality was calculated as the square root of Simpson's diversity index over productive rearrangements. In TCRdb, the immuneACCESS table is reduced to in-frame sequences with V and J assigned. These tables do not hold every clone; where another copy was compared, an unresolved V gene accounts for under half, and the others remain unexplained. From that table come the V and J calls and clone size; the DNA was used to work out D and trimming. Present in this sample are about 170,000 clones, around 86% of which were seen just once. The top ten clonotypes cover over 7% of the sample.

These data are taken from a study of blood T cell repertoires in COVID-19 (dated by TCRdb to about 2020). Turning to the overall study: Collaborator samples came from the United States, Italy and Spain and covered acute and convalescent phases of COVID-19. The material from the prospective study consisted of cDNA or gDNA derived from T cells, B-cell-depleted T cells, or PBMCs. Subjects who had been exposed to COVID-19, were actively infected with it, or had recovered from it provided the deeply sampled blood TCRbeta repertoires that made up the dataset. The repertoires were released in a freely available public database meant as a resource for research on the immune response to SARS-CoV-2. The samples were drawn from the first 160 participants of the ongoing ImmuneRACE study and from 950 to 1,500 subjects provided by 6 global collaborators. A de-identified subject ID, COVID-19 status, age in years and sex were almost always included in the sample metadata. HLA class I and class II types, where available, came from metadata supplied by the sample provider rather than from assay-based typing.

Collaborating institutions collected whole blood in K2EDTA tubes following their own protocols. For TCRbeta analysis, collaborators shipped samples as frozen whole blood, isolated PBMCs, or DNA extracted from either of those sample types. Overall results and qualifications from the work: The quantity of clinical and demographic metadata differed by source and by participant and was supplied without curation.

Source material: peripheral blood. The sequence links TRBV3-1 (or the pseudogene TRBV3-2) to TRBJ2-2; the D gene is not confidently resolved. This receptor was taken from an elderly woman in a cohort sampled during active or convalescent COVID-19. In nucleotide form, the sequence is TGTGCCAGCAGCCAAGGGAGACTCACCGGGGAGCTGTTTTTT. Its protein is CASSQGRLTGELFF.